A single sample is the source of the 13 T cell receptor beta chains below, sequenced in a study of CD8+ T cells in alopecia areata. RNA was isolated and reverse transcribed to cDNA, the sequencing template. Clones were read by immunoSEQ multiplex PCR, and TCRdb kept only the in-frame ones, dropping some. The sample holds roughly 220,000 clones, 30% to 40% seen once. As for treatment: oral pan-JAK inhibitor, 5-10 mg twice daily. The specimen was CD4+ T cells sorted from blood, collected at roughly week 30, from a patient treated with tofacitinib. The receptors stem from a human donor with alopecia areata.

This clone occurred a few times. The rearrangement joins TRBV5-1 to TRBJ2-2; TRBD1 might be the D (5 bases). The CDR3 consists of 12 residues. V was trimmed by 4 bases and J by 7 bases, leaving 8 bases between them. Germline assignment: CDR1 SGHRS and CDR2 YFSETQ. Here the CDR3 DNA reads TGCGCCAGCAGCCAAGGGGACGGGGAGCTGTTTTTT. This gives the protein CASSQGDGELFF.

This rearrangement joins TRBV7-9 to TRBJ2-5; TRBD2 aligns across 7 bases. The V gene end was trimmed by 2 bases and the J gene end by 0 bases; junction bases not matched to a gene: 9. The CDR3 loop spans 17 amino acids. CDR1 and CDR2 from the germline V gene are SEHNR and FQNEAQ (reference sequence). The CDR3 here is CASSLSTLAVYQETQYF. CDR3 in DNA: TGTGCCAGCAGCTTATCAACGCTAGCGGTGTACCAAGAGACCCAGTACTTC.

This clone was recorded many times. The chain uses TRBV7-3 and TRBJ2-1; D could derive from TRBD1 or TRBD2 (5 bases each). Germline V gene sequence: CDR1 SGHTA, CDR2 FQGTGA. The CDR3 runs 14 residues. V shed 2 bases and J shed 9 bases, with 14 bases lying between them. In DNA form, the CDR3 reads TGTGCCAGCAGCTTAGGGCTAGCTGGGGGTGAGCAGTTCTTC. Its protein is CASSLGLAGGEQFF.

Ten or more counts support this clone. The rearrangement links TRBV5-6 to TRBJ2-1; no clear D. V lost 0 bases to trimming and J lost 5 bases, with 6 bases between them. The CDR3 extends over 13 amino acids. CDR1 is SGHDT, CDR2 YYEEEE, per germline. CDR3 sequence (DNA): TGTGCCAGCAGCTTGGCCTCTAACAATGAGCAGTTCTTC. Translation: CASSLASNNEQFF.

This clone was counted only a few times. V gene TRBV29-1 combines with J gene TRBJ2-7; D gene uncertain. There are 14 residues in the CDR3. Germline V gene lookup returns CDR1 SQVTM and CDR2 ANQGSEA. V was cut by 1 base and J by 2 bases, with 12 bases left in between. CDR3 amino acids: CSVEATGPPYEQYF. The DNA of the CDR3 is TGCAGCGTTGAAGCTACGGGCCCCCCCTACGAGCAGTACTTC.

This clone was counted between two and nine times. V gene TRBV29-1 combines with J gene TRBJ2-7, with D unresolved. V dropped 5 bases and J dropped 2 bases, with 10 bases sitting between them. The CDR3 runs 12 residues. Per the germline V gene, CDR1 is SQVTM and CDR2 is ANQGSEA. CDR3 residues: CSVTRTTYEQYF. The DNA for the CDR3 is TGCAGCGTTACCCGGACGACCTACGAGCAGTACTTC.

This clone came up a few times. V usage is TRBV2 and J usage is TRBJ2-5; tentative D call: TRBD2 (5 bases). Germline V lookup: CDR1 SNHLY, CDR2 FYNNEI. This CDR3 region has 12 residues. V lost 7 bases, J lost 4 bases, and 10 bases lay in between. The CDR3 is CASTEGSETQYF. The CDR3 DNA is TGTGCCAGCACCGAGGGTTCAGAGACCCAGTACTTC.

The rearrangement joins TRBV5-6 to TRBJ2-1; D gene unclear. V lost 0 bases and J 12 bases, leaving 13 bases between the germline ends. Per germline, CDR1 SGHDT and CDR2 YYEEEE. This CDR3 has 13 amino acids. The CDR3 DNA reads TGTGCCAGCAGCTTGGTGTCGTCTCCTCGGCAGTTCTTC. It yields the protein CASSLVSSPRQFF. Variable domain in full (rest from reference TRBV5-6 and TRBJ2-1): DAGVTQSPTHLIKTRGQQVTLRCSPKSGHDTVSWYQQALGQGPQFIFQYYEEEERQRGNFPDRFSGHQFPNYSSELNVNALLLGDSALYLCASSLVSSPRQFFGPGTRLTVL.

CDR3 bases: TGTGCCAGCAGTTACTTGGGTCGGGATTCACCCCTCCACTTT. Its translation is CASSYLGRDSPLHF. The rearrangement links TRBV6-6 to TRBJ1-6; D is ambiguous. Trimming removed 1 base at V and 8 bases at J, with 9 bases between. This CDR3 is 14 amino acids long. In germline, CDR1 is MNHNY, CDR2 SVGAGI (reference sequence).

The V and J genes are TRBV20-1 and TRBJ2-7; D uncertain. The ends were cut back, 5 bases at V and 7 bases at J, with 9 bases in the middle. Germline loops: CDR1 DFQATT, CDR2 SNEGSKA (reference sequence). The CDR3 spans 10 residues. DNA for the CDR3: TGCAGTGCTGCGGAACGGGAGCAGTACTTC. Translating gives CSAAEREQYF.

This clone was observed a few times. The chain combines TRBV19 with TRBJ2-1; D unresolved. Per germline, CDR1 LNHDA and CDR2 SQIVND (reference sequence). This CDR3 spans 14 amino acids. V gave up 5 bases and J gave up 0 bases, with 8 bases separating them. The CDR3 loop is CASSHRNSYNEQFF. As DNA, the CDR3 is TGTGCCAGTAGTCATCGGAACTCCTACAATGAGCAGTTCTTC. Supplemented by reference TRBV19 and TRBJ2-1, the full variable domain reads DGGITQSPKYLFRKEGQNVTLSCEQNLNHDAMYWYRQDPGQGLRLIYYSQIVNDFQKGDIAEGYSVSREKKESFPLTVTSAQKNPTAFYLCASSHRNSYNEQFFGPGTRLTVL.

This clone was seen a handful of times. The gene calls are TRBV30 and TRBJ2-3, with D tentatively TRBD2 (5 bases). The germline V and J ends were trimmed by 3 bases and 7 bases, with 11 bases remaining between them. The CDR3 totals 12 residues. Looked up from germline, CDR1 is GTSNPN and CDR2 is SVGIG (reference sequence). CDR3 nucleotides: TGTGCCTGGAGCTATTCGGGGTATACGCAGTATTTT. As protein: CAWSYSGYTQYF.

This clone was observed at least ten times. The J gene is TRBJ2-7, the V gene TRBV7-9, with 9 bases aligning to TRBD1. V was pared by 1 base and J by 6 bases, with 1 base of the junction left unmatched. CDR1 is SEHNR, CDR2 FQNEAQ, per germline (reference sequence). This CDR3 has 13 amino acids. In DNA form, the CDR3 reads TGTGCCAGCAGCTTAGGACAGGGGGGCGAGCAGTACTTC. Encoded protein: CASSLGQGGEQYF.